These T cell receptor beta chains were read from a single sample in a study of CD8 T cells in Susac syndrome. Using its own MiXCR run on the immunoSEQ multiplex PCR reads, TCRdb lists one record per CDR3 protein. The table shows about 120,000 distinct CDR3 sequences, with around 92% occurring only once. The sequenced sample consisted of CD4+ T cells from PBMCs. These receptors all come from a human donor with multiple sclerosis. Each CDR3 is given with its conserved first and last residue. The D gene is left open where the match is weak. Expanded clones are given a class, and other clones once, few, many or no size at all.

j_gene,v_gene,abundance,d_gene,CDR3aa,CDR3nt
TRBJ2-7,TRBV19,.,TRBD1,CASSSYRGQTGEQYF,TGTGCCAGTAGTAGCTACAGGGGGCAGACGGGAGAGCAGTACTTC
TRBJ1-2,TRBV5-6,.,.,CASSLQGVTLYGYTF,TGTGCCAGCAGCTTGCAAGGAGTCACCCTCTATGGCTACACCTTC
TRBJ1-6,TRBV5-1,.,.,CASSTGNNSPLHF,TGCGCCAGCAGTACGGGGAATAATTCACCCCTCCACTTT
TRBJ2-3,TRBV9,.,.,CASSGAGADTQYF,TGTGCCAGCAGCGGTGCAGGGGCAGATACGCAGTATTTT
TRBJ1-1,TRBV28,.,.,CASSPYREAFF,TGTGCCAGCAGTCCGTACCGTGAAGCTTTCTTT
TRBJ1-6,TRBV12-3/TRBV12-4,.,.,CASSLQGQNSPLHF,TGTGCCAGCAGTTTACAGGGACAAAATTCACCCCTCCACTTT
TRBJ2-1,TRBV6-2/TRBV6-3,few,.,CASTSDRYNEQFF,TGTGCCAGCACCTCGGACAGATACAATGAGCAGTTCTTC
TRBJ1-2,TRBV19,once,TRBD1,CASSPHDRVAYGYTF,TGTGCCAGTAGCCCCCACGACAGGGTGGCCTATGGCTACACCTTC
TRBJ2-3,TRBV3-1,once,.,CASSYGPDTQYF,TGTGCCAGCAGCTATGGACCAGATACGCAGTATTTT
TRBJ1-4,TRBV19,.,TRBD1,CASSTTGTGDGKLFF,TGTGCCAGTAGTACTACCGGGACAGGGGATGGCAAACTGTTTTTT
TRBJ2-5,TRBV10-3,.,TRBD1,CAIRDRGETQYF,TGTGCCATCCGGGACAGGGGAGAGACCCAGTACTTC
TRBJ1-5,TRBV12-3/TRBV12-4,.,TRBD1,CASGQGFRNQPQHF,TGTGCCAGCGGACAGGGGTTTCGCAATCAGCCCCAGCATTTT
TRBJ1-5,TRBV2,.,.,CASNFGGKDQPQHF,TGTGCCAGCAACTTCGGGGGGAAGGATCAGCCCCAGCATTTT
TRBJ2-1,TRBV30,.,TRBD2,CAWAGGATANEQFF,TGTGCCTGGGCGGGGGGGGCCACAGCAAATGAGCAGTTCTTC
TRBJ1-5,TRBV19,.,.,CASSTPDGSYSNQPQHF,TGTGCCAGTAGTACCCCCGACGGGAGCTATAGCAATCAGCCCCAGCATTTT
TRBJ1-4,TRBV5-1,.,.,CASSSNVGARPNEKLFF,TGCGCCAGCAGCTCAAACGTAGGAGCCAGGCCGAATGAAAAACTGTTTTTT
TRBJ1-6,TRBV20-1,.,.,CSASSSLSNSPLHF,TGCAGTGCTAGTTCTTCCCTGAGTAATTCACCCCTCCACTTT
TRBJ2-3,TRBV6-1,.,TRBD2,CASATGGMSTDTQYF,TGTGCCAGCGCTACGGGGGGGATGAGCACAGATACGCAGTATTTT
TRBJ2-7,TRBV3-1,once,.,CASSQAGTSAEQYF,TGTGCCAGCAGCCAAGCCGGGACATCAGCGGAGCAGTACTTC
TRBJ1-5,TRBV9,.,.,CASSVGGGNQPQHF,TGTGCCAGCAGCGTAGGTGGAGGCAATCAGCCCCAGCATTTT
TRBJ2-7,TRBV29-1,.,TRBD1,CSVAEMGDRAYEQYF,TGCAGCGTTGCGGAGATGGGGGACAGGGCCTACGAGCAGTACTTC
TRBJ1-2,TRBV4-2,.,.,CASSQPGQSYGYTF,TGTGCCAGCAGCCAACCCGGACAGTCCTATGGCTACACCTTC